Presented here are 23 T cell receptor beta chains from one specimen sequenced in a study of blood T cell repertoires in COVID-19. Measured with immunoSEQ multiplex PCR; TCRdb has only the in-frame clones, and not every one. Here the sample spans about 82,000 clones, around 89% being singletons. The specimen sequenced was PBMCs or T cells enriched from blood (not recorded which). The origin of the receptors is a woman aged 45 to 65 with acute COVID-19.

The V and J genes are TRBV5-6 and TRBJ1-3; 7 bases line up with TRBD1. The CDR3 spans 15 residues. The germline CDR1 and CDR2 sequences are SGHDT and YYEEEE. V dropped 5 bases and J dropped 4; count of bases not matched to a gene: 9. DNA for the CDR3: TGTGCCAGCAGTTTAGACAGGGCGGAAGGAAACACCATATATTTT. It yields the protein CASSLDRAEGNTIYF.

V is TRBV5-1 and J is TRBJ2-3; the match to TRBD2 covers 13 bases. Germline trimming cut 0 bases from V and 1 base from J; bases unmatched to any gene: 17. CDR3 length: 22 residues. Germline CDR1 is SGHRS and CDR2 is YFSETQ. CDR3 bases: TGCGCCAGCAGCTTGGAAGAGGACGGTGGGACTAGCGGGATTCTAGGCACAGATACGCAGTATTTT. Protein: CASSLEEDGGTSGILGTDTQYF.

CDR3 nucleotides: TGTGCCAGCAGCGAGGGACCGGGACAGGGACACTATGGCTACACCTTC. Protein: CASSEGPGQGHYGYTF. The chain links TRBV9 to TRBJ1-2; 9 nucleotides match TRBD1. The CDR3 extends over 16 amino acids. V was clipped by 3 bases and J by 3 bases; unmatched bases: 9. Germline V gene lookup returns CDR1 SGDLS and CDR2 YYNGEE. Full variable domain (remainder filled in from reference TRBV9 and TRBJ1-2): DSGVTQTPKHLITATGQRVTLRCSPRSGDLSVYWYQQSLDQGLQFLIQYYNGEERAKGNILERFSAQQFPDLHSELNLSSLELGDSALYFCASSEGPGQGHYGYTFGSGTRLTVV.

The chain employs TRBV5-1 and TRBJ1-6; D is uncertain. The V and J ends lost 0 bases and 5 bases respectively, with 12 bases between them. This CDR3 region has 16 residues. Germline values: CDR1 SGHRS, CDR2 YFSETQ. This CDR3 is CASSLDSPPNNSPLHF. Here the CDR3 DNA reads TGCGCCAGCAGCTTGGATAGTCCCCCCAATAATTCACCCCTCCACTTT.

The CDR3 here is CASSQSVCHRGLGQPQHF. The CDR3 DNA reads TGCGCCAGCAGTCAATCCGTGTGCCACAGGGGGCTAGGGCAGCCCCAGCATTTT. J is TRBJ1-5 and V is TRBV23-1; 9 bases are shared with TRBD1. TRBV23-1 belongs to the ORF category, with a function that is uncertain. The CDR3 consists of 18 residues. V lost 0 bases to trimming and J lost 7 bases; unmatched junction nucleotides: 13.

This rearrangement joins TRBV10-3 to TRBJ1-4, with unresolved D. V was cut by 10 bases and J by 4 bases, with 13 bases left in between. The germline gives CDR1 ENHRY, CDR2 SYGVKD. The CDR3 spans 13 residues. The CDR3 sequence is CASQRGGNEKLFF. In DNA, the CDR3 is TGTGCCAGTCAACGAGGTGGTAATGAAAAACTGTTTTTT.

The chain recombines TRBV7-9 with TRBJ1-1; D is possibly TRBD1 (5 bases). The germline V gene encodes CDR1 SEHNR and CDR2 FQNEAQ (reference sequence). This CDR3 comprises 15 residues. Trimming cost V 4 bases and J 1 base, with 13 bases left between them. As DNA, the CDR3 is TGTGCCAGCAGCTGGTCATTCGGACAGAACACTGAAGCTTTCTTT. Amino acid sequence: CASSWSFGQNTEAFF.

The chain employs TRBV2 and TRBJ2-7; D not resolved. The CDR3 runs to 13 residues. V lost 4 bases to trimming and J lost 3 bases, with 10 bases between them. CDR1 SNHLY and CDR2 FYNNEI come from the germline V gene. Written as DNA, the CDR3 is TGTGCCAGCAGTGGACTTCTCTTCTACGAGCAGTACTTC. It specifies CASSGLLFYEQYF. Drawing the rest from reference TRBV2 and TRBJ2-7, the complete variable domain is EPEVTQTPSHQVTQMGQEVILRCVPISNHLYFYWYRQILGQKVEFLVSFYNNEISEKSEIFDDQFSVERPDGSNFTLKIRSTKLEDSAMYFCASSGLLFYEQYFGPGTRLTVT.

The sample holds one count of this clone. The J gene is TRBJ2-1, the V gene TRBV27; 11 nucleotides align to TRBD1. The CDR3 spans 16 residues. Germline CDR1 and CDR2: MNHEY and SMNVEV (reference sequence). Trimming removed 6 bases from V and 5 bases from J; junction bases left unmatched: 9. The CDR3 region is CASRAPGQGDHNEQFF. As DNA, the CDR3 is TGTGCCAGCAGGGCACCGGGACAGGGGGACCACAATGAGCAGTTCTTC.

This chain joins TRBV7-2 and TRBJ1-4, with D perhaps matching TRBD1 (5 bases). Trimming took off 5 bases at V and 4 bases at J, with 11 bases between the two ends. Germline CDR1 SGHTA, CDR2 FQGNSA. The CDR3 covers 14 residues. As DNA, the CDR3 is TGTGCCAGCAGCCGGGGGGGATATAATGAAAAACTGTTTTTT. Residues: CASSRGGYNEKLFF.

This sequence joins TRBV6-1 and TRBJ2-7; 11 nucleotides match TRBD2. The CDR3 is 14 amino acids. V gave up 4 bases and J gave up 3 bases; unmatched junction bases: 2. Germline lookup yields CDR1 MNHNS and CDR2 SASEGT. The CDR3 nucleotides are TGTGCCAGCAGTGTAGCGGGAGGGGGCTACGAGCAGTACTTC. This encodes CASSVAGGGYEQYF.

The chain recombines TRBV15 with TRBJ1-1; D unclear. The CDR3 has 18 amino acids. The V gene lost 5 bases and the J gene lost 7 bases, with 29 bases spanning the gap. The germline CDR1 and CDR2 sequences are LNHNV and YYDKDF (reference sequence). The CDR3 DNA reads as TGTGCCACCAGCCAAACCTTGCTCCCGGGGTCCGCTGGCAGTGAAGCTTTCTTT. Its translation: CATSQTLLPGSAGSEAFF.

This clone was seen a few times. The genes are TRBV29-1 and TRBJ1-6; 8 bases map to TRBD1. The CDR3 spans 15 residues. The germline CDR1 and CDR2 sequences are SQVTM and ANQGSEA. J lost 5 bases, V lost 7 bases, and 10 bases had no gene match. The CDR3 sequence: CSASGQEVHNSPLHF. The CDR3 region has the DNA TGCAGCGCCTCGGGACAGGAGGTTCATAATTCACCCCTCCACTTT.

The sample holds one count of this clone. The chain carries TRBV29-1 and TRBJ1-1; tentatively, D is TRBD1 (6 bases). Germline V gene data show CDR1 as SQVTM and CDR2 as ANQGSEA. This CDR3 spans 13 amino acids. Trimming removed 4 bases from V and 0 bases from J, with 9 bases in between. For the CDR3, the DNA is TGCAGCGTTGGGCGGGGGCTGAACACTGAAGCTTTCTTT. This translates into CSVGRGLNTEAFF.

J is TRBJ1-1 and V is TRBV5-1; weak D call: TRBD1 (6 bases). The CDR3 totals 13 residues. Germline V gene data show CDR1 as SGHRS and CDR2 as YFSETQ. V shed 0 bases and J shed 7 bases, with 10 bases lying between them. The CDR3 protein is CASSLGDTGEAFF. As DNA, the CDR3 is TGCGCCAGCAGCTTGGGGGACACCGGTGAAGCTTTCTTT.

A remark on this clone: The identical CDR3 is also encoded by other nucleotide sequences in the sample. The rearrangement joins TRBV5-1 to TRBJ1-1; D not resolved. The length of the CDR3 is 12 residues. The germline gives CDR1 SGHRS, CDR2 YFSETQ. V was clipped by 4 bases and J by 1 base, with 5 bases between them. CDR3 in amino acids: CASSRGNTEAFF. CDR3 nucleotides: TGCGCCAGCAGCCGGGGGAACACTGAAGCTTTCTTT.

The chain couples TRBV5-1 to TRBJ2-2, with D possibly being TRBD1 (5 bases). The CDR3 covers 15 residues. Germline V gene lookup returns CDR1 SGHRS and CDR2 YFSETQ. V was pared by 0 bases and J by 2 bases, with 8 bases between. CDR3 nucleotides: TGCGCCAGCAGCTTGGCAGGGATTAACACCGGGGAGCTGTTTTTT. Translated: CASSLAGINTGELFF.

The chain has TRBV2 and TRBJ1-1; D possibly corresponds to TRBD1 (5 bases). The CDR3 runs 13 residues. From germline, CDR1 is SNHLY and CDR2 FYNNEI. V was pared by 4 bases and J by 10 bases, with 16 bases between. The CDR3 DNA follows: TGTGCCAGCAGTGGGGACGGGGACTCGCGAGCTTTCTTT. Protein: CASSGDGDSRAFF.

The V and J genes are TRBV7-2 and TRBJ2-2; possible D gene TRBD2, 6 bases. The V gene lost 5 bases and the J gene lost 8 bases, with 18 bases spanning the gap. Germline V gives CDR1 SGHTA, CDR2 FQGNSA. This CDR3 comprises 15 residues. The CDR3 DNA reads as TGTGCCAGCAGCCCTAGAGCCGGGAGCGTTGGGGAGCTGTTTTTT. Translating gives CASSPRAGSVGELFF.

V is TRBV7-2 and J is TRBJ2-3; 10 bases match TRBD2. With V trimmed by 5 bases and J by 2 bases, 7 bases remained unmatched. The germline V gene has CDR1 SGHTA and CDR2 FQGNSA. The CDR3 has 16 amino acids. The CDR3 DNA reads TGTGCCAGCAGCGCGCTAGCGGGAGTAGTCACAGATACGCAGTATTTT. This sequence encodes CASSALAGVVTDTQYF.

This chain links TRBV29-1 with TRBJ1-2; possibly TRBD1 for D (6 bases). Germline V gene lookup returns CDR1 SQVTM and CDR2 ANQGSEA. The length of the CDR3 is 13 residues. V dropped 4 bases and J dropped 2 bases, with 11 bases sitting between them. The CDR3 DNA follows: TGCAGCGTTGGTGTGGGGGCGAACTATGGCTACACCTTC. This gives the protein CSVGVGANYGYTF. Full variable domain (outside the CDR3, taken from reference TRBV29-1 and TRBJ1-2): SAVISQKPSRDICQRGTSLTIQCQVDSQVTMMFWYRQQPGQSLTLIATANQGSEATYESGFVIDKFPISRPNLTFSTLTVSNMSPEDSSIYLCSVGVGANYGYTFGSGTRLTVV.

This chain uses TRBV6-6 with TRBJ2-2; 12 bases are a match to TRBD1. Germline V gene sequence: CDR1 MNHNY, CDR2 SVGAGI (reference sequence). V lost 4 bases and J lost 5; bases outside the gene matches: 5. The CDR3 runs to 16 residues. DNA of the CDR3: TGTGCCAGCAGTTCCGGGACAGGGGGCAGGACCGGGGAGCTGTTTTTT. It yields the protein CASSSGTGGRTGELFF.

The chain recombines TRBV19 with TRBJ2-3; maybe TRBD1 (5 bases). Germline loops: CDR1 LNHDA, CDR2 SQIVND (reference sequence). V was shortened by 5 bases and J by 0 bases, with 12 bases between the two germline ends. This CDR3 has 15 residues. The CDR3 coding sequence is TGTGCCAGTAGTTCCGACAGTCAGAGCACAGATACGCAGTATTTT. Its translation is CASSSDSQSTDTQYF. Variable domain in full (rest from reference TRBV19 and TRBJ2-3): DGGITQSPKYLFRKEGQNVTLSCEQNLNHDAMYWYRQDPGQGLRLIYYSQIVNDFQKGDIAEGYSVSREKKESFPLTVTSAQKNPTAFYLCASSSDSQSTDTQYFGPGTRLTVL.